One sample yielded the 19 T cell receptor beta chains listed below, sequenced in a study of cytomegalovirus exposure and HLA in healthy donors (dated by TCRdb to about 2017). Libraries were prepared through the immunoSEQ multiplex PCR assay. TCRdb mirrors the immuneACCESS table, restricted to in-frame sequences. Some clones are absent from its copies; in checked studies, under half trace to an unresolved V gene, and the reason for the others is unknown. The sample contains a few hundred thousand clones, 90% of them found a single time. The ten largest make up under 0.4% of the sample. The sample taken for sequencing was PBMCs. These receptors were taken from a woman under 30 in good health and CMV-seronegative.

The chain is built from TRBV6-1 and TRBJ2-1; TRBD2 might be the D (6 bases). The CDR3 extends over 16 amino acids. Trimming left V 2 bases short and J 0 bases short, with 11 bases between. The V gene's germline CDR1 is MNHNS and CDR2 SASEGT. The CDR3 is CASSELLASSYNEQFF. The CDR3 bases are TGTGCCAGCAGTGAACTTCTAGCGAGCTCCTACAATGAGCAGTTCTTC.

This chain joins TRBV19 and TRBJ2-7; D is possibly TRBD2 (6 bases). CDR3 size: 13 residues. CDR1 LNHDA and CDR2 SQIVND come from the germline V gene (reference sequence). Trimming removed 2 bases from V and 5 bases from J, with 10 bases in between. The CDR3: CASSIRRGNEQYF. The CDR3 DNA reads TGTGCCAGTAGTATACGGAGGGGTAACGAGCAGTACTTC. Variable domain in full (rest from reference TRBV19 and TRBJ2-7): DGGITQSPKYLFRKEGQNVTLSCEQNLNHDAMYWYRQDPGQGLRLIYYSQIVNDFQKGDIAEGYSVSREKKESFPLTVTSAQKNPTAFYLCASSIRRGNEQYFGPGTRLTVT.

In this sample, this clone turned up a few times. The chain carries TRBV29-1 and TRBJ1-2; TRBD1 is a possible D gene (5 bases). The germline CDR1 and CDR2 sequences are SQVTM and ANQGSEA. V was pared by 4 bases and J by 7 bases, with 16 bases between. The CDR3 spans 13 residues. CDR3 DNA: TGCAGCGTTGTCTCACAGGCGCGGGGTGGCTACACCTTC. Residues: CSVVSQARGGYTF.

The rearrangement uses TRBV7-6 and TRBJ2-2; a possible D gene is TRBD1 (6 bases). Germline CDR1 reads SGHVS; CDR2 reads FNYEAQ. The CDR3 length is 17 residues. Trimming removed 1 base from V and 3 bases from J, with 15 bases in between. CDR3 region: CASSLVIMGADTGELFF. The CDR3 DNA reads as TGTGCCAGCAGCTTAGTGATAATGGGGGCCGACACCGGGGAGCTGTTTTTT.

J is TRBJ2-7 and V is TRBV9; 10 nucleotides agree with TRBD1. V shed 4 bases and J 7 bases; nucleotides not matched to a gene: 8. The length of the CDR3 is 14 residues. Looked up from germline, CDR1 is SGDLS and CDR2 is YYNGEE. The CDR3 nucleotides are TGTGCCAGCAGCTCCCGACAGGGGGCTGGGGAGCAGTACTTC. The encoded protein is CASSSRQGAGEQYF.

V usage is TRBV4-3 and J usage is TRBJ1-5; D uncertain. CDR3 size: 17 residues. The germline V gene encodes CDR1 LGHNA and CDR2 YSLEER. V was pared by 9 bases and J by 0 bases, with 21 bases between. The CDR3 reads CARNPRSGPYSNQPQHF. CDR3 nucleotides: TGCGCCAGAAATCCTAGAAGCGGGCCTTATAGCAATCAGCCCCAGCATTTT.

This clone was seen only once. This chain links TRBV20-1 with TRBJ2-3; weak D call: TRBD2 (5 bases). V was cut by 6 bases and J by 9 bases, with 13 bases left in between. CDR1 is DFQATT, CDR2 SNEGSKA, per germline (reference sequence). The CDR3 is made up of 11 amino acids. CDR3 region: CSARTEVTQYF. The DNA of the CDR3 is TGCAGTGCGAGGACGGAGGTGACGCAGTATTTT.

The chain joins TRBV6-6 to TRBJ2-7; no reliable D call. Deletions cut 4 bases from V and 2 bases from J, with 9 bases between. Germline V gene data show CDR1 as MNHNY and CDR2 as SVGAGI (reference sequence). The CDR3 consists of 13 residues. The CDR3 DNA reads TGTGCCAGCAGTTTTTCAGAAACCTACGAGCAGTACTTC. This sequence encodes CASSFSETYEQYF.

This chain uses TRBV19 with TRBJ1-5; D is perhaps TRBD1 (5 bases). The V end was cut by 6 bases, the J end by 0 bases, with 24 bases between. The CDR3 sequence is 19 residues long. Germline CDR1 reads LNHDA; CDR2 reads SQIVND (reference sequence). CDR3 DNA: TGTGCCAGTAGCCTTCGCCGCGACAGTCGCCTTTATAGCAATCAGCCCCAGCATTTT. Translating it yields CASSLRRDSRLYSNQPQHF.

Here the CDR3 reads CASSLGPGNEKLFF. CDR3 coding DNA: TGTGCCAGCAGCTTAGGGCCGGGAAATGAAAAACTGTTTTTT. The gene calls are TRBV7-9 and TRBJ1-4; D is unresolved. Germline assignment: CDR1 SEHNR and CDR2 FQNEAQ (reference sequence). Trimming stripped 1 base from V and 5 bases from J, with 8 bases between. The CDR3 runs to 14 residues.

V and J are TRBV5-6 and TRBJ2-7, with D perhaps matching TRBD1 (5 bases). The germline V gene has CDR1 SGHDT and CDR2 YYEEEE. V was clipped by 1 base and J by 2 bases, with 13 bases between them. There are 15 residues in the CDR3. Here the CDR3 DNA reads TGTGCCAGCAGCTTGCTAACAGGTGGGGCCTACGAGCAGTACGTC. Protein product: CASSLLTGGAYEQYV.

This chain joins TRBV19 and TRBJ1-5; tentatively, D is TRBD1 (6 bases). Trimming shortened V by 3 bases and J by 7 bases, and 10 bases separated the two germline ends. CDR1 is LNHDA, CDR2 SQIVND, per germline (reference sequence). The CDR3 has 13 residues. The CDR3 DNA sequence: TGTGCCAGTAGTATGGGGGGGGCGCAGCCCCAGCATTTT. Protein: CASSMGGAQPQHF.

This clone was observed a single time. The chain combines TRBV15 with TRBJ2-1; 9 positions match TRBD1. This CDR3 has 12 amino acids. After removal of 2 bases from V and 10 bases from J, the junction contained 0 bases not matched to a gene. Germline CDR1 LNHNV, CDR2 YYDKDF (reference sequence). The DNA for the CDR3 is TGTGCCACCAGCAGAACAGGGGGCGAGCAGTTCTTC. Its translation: CATSRTGGEQFF.

The rearrangement joins TRBV6-6 to TRBJ2-6, with D possibly being TRBD2 (5 bases). Germline V gives CDR1 MNHNY, CDR2 SVGAGI (reference sequence). V lost 6 bases, J lost 4 bases, and 13 bases lay in between. CDR3 length equals 15 residues. The CDR3: CASSPSGSGANVLTF. The CDR3 DNA reads as TGTGCCAGCAGCCCCAGCGGTTCGGGGGCCAACGTCCTGACTTTC.

This clone occurred once. The gene calls are TRBV7-2 and TRBJ2-7, with D unclear. Germline CDR1 is SGHTA and CDR2 is FQGNSA. V lost 4 bases and J lost 0, with 7 bases in between. CDR3 size: 13 residues. The chain's CDR3 is CASSSFLSYEQYF. CDR3 bases: TGTGCCAGCAGCTCCTTCCTCTCCTACGAGCAGTACTTC.

This clone has just a few counts. The chain has TRBV28 and TRBJ1-1; maybe TRBD1 (6 bases). This CDR3 is built from 14 residues. Germline V gives CDR1 MDHEN, CDR2 SYDVKM. The V end was cut by 2 bases, the J end by 1 base, with 8 bases between. This CDR3 reads CASSLVQGNTEAFF. The CDR3 coding sequence is TGTGCCAGCAGTTTAGTACAGGGGAACACTGAAGCTTTCTTT.

The V gene is TRBV10-3, the J gene TRBJ1-1; D remains ambiguous. Trimming left V 4 bases short and J 1 base short, with 10 bases between. CDR3 length equals 14 residues. CDR1 is ENHRY, CDR2 SYGVKD, per germline. The CDR3 DNA reads TGTGCCATCAGTGGCGGGGTGCAGAACACTGAAGCTTTCTTT. It encodes CAISGGVQNTEAFF.

The chain recombines TRBV18 with TRBJ2-7; D is ambiguous. Germline V CDR1 and CDR2: KGHSH, LQKENI. The CDR3 length is 14 residues. V lost 1 base to trimming and J lost 2 bases, with 9 bases between them. The CDR3 region has the DNA TGTGCCAGCTCACCACGAAAGGAGACCTACGAGCAGTACTTC. Translation gives CASSPRKETYEQYF.

This chain joins TRBV9 and TRBJ2-1; 10 bases agree with TRBD2. V lost 3 bases and J lost 6; bases outside the gene matches: 6. Germline V gene sequence: CDR1 SGDLS, CDR2 YYNGEE. CDR3 length: 15 amino acids. The CDR3 region is CASSAAGGVSNEQFF. For the CDR3, the DNA is TGTGCCAGCAGCGCAGCGGGGGGGGTAAGCAATGAGCAGTTCTTC.